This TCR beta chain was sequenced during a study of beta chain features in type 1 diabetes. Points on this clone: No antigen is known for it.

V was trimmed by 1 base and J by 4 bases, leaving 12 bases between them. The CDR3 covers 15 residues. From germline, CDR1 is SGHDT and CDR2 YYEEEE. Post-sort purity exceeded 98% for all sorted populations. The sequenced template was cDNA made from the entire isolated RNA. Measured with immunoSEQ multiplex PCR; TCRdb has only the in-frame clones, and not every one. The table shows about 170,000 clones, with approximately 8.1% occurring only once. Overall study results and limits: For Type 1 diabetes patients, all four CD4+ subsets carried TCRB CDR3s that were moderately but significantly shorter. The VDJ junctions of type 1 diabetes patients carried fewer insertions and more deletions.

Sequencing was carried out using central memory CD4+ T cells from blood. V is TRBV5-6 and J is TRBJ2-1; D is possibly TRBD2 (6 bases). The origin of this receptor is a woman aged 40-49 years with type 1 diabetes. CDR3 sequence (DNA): TGTGCCAGCAGCTTGAGGAGGGCCAATTACAATGAGCAGTTCTTC. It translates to CASSLRRANYNEQFF.